This T cell receptor beta chain came from a study of T cell responses to AZD1222 COVID-19 vaccine. Of note for this clone: Its antigen is unidentified.

The repertoire was sequenced with immunoSEQ multiplex PCR; TCRdb's copy has only in-frame clones and lacks some. Here the sample spans roughly 67,000 clones, 80% to 90% being singletons. This CDR3 contains 16 residues. Germline V lookup: CDR1 LGHNA, CDR2 YNFKEQ. The V gene lost 6 bases and the J gene lost 0 bases, with 17 bases spanning the gap. Study results and caveats: Among the donors, most were white British and more were female, and clonal diversity was possibly underestimated. Of the AZD1222 recipients, only 5 to 7 were seropositive at baseline. Spike was spanned by vaccine-associated CD4 TCRs, which were dominant at 160-218 and 743-854. Spike-specific TCR breadth and depth were elevated following two AZD1222 doses.

The sample consisted of peripheral blood, taken 28 days after the second AZD1222 dose. This TCR came from an adult who received the AZD1222 COVID-19 vaccine. The gene calls are TRBV4-2 and TRBJ1-1; the D is unclear. The CDR3 DNA reads TGTGCCAGCAGTCATTTAGGTGGACCGATGAACACTGAAGCTTTCTTT. Amino acids: CASSHLGGPMNTEAFF.